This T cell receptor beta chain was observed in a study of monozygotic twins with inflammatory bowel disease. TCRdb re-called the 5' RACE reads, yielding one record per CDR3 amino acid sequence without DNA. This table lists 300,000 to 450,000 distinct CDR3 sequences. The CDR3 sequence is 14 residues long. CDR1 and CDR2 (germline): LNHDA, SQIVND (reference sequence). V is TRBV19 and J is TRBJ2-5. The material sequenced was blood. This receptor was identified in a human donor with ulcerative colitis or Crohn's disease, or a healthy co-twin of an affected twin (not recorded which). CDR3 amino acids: CASSRGLRKETQYF.